The T cell receptor beta chain described here comes from a study of response to subunit inactivated influenza vaccine. TCRdb called the RT-PCR reads again in MiXCR, with one record for every CDR3 protein. The sample has about 620,000 distinct CDR3 sequences, 11% seen once. The CDR3 length is 15 residues. The ends lost 6 bases at V and 0 bases at J; junction bases unmatched: 4. Germline CDR1 and CDR2: SGHTA and FQGNSA. There are many counts of this clonotype. The data also belong to a second study, concerning T cells expressing NK-cell markers. Per that study: 5'RACE template switching with UMIs produced the TCR beta cDNA. Several experiments added an anti-gamma-delta TCR antibody to sort only alpha-beta TCR T cells. The dominant NKG2C+ clonotypes represented about 1.0-7.0% of CD8+ T cells in 6 or 7 donors. In several donors, dominant clonotypes made up about 28.3-65% of CD3+CD56-NKG2C+ cells.

Sequencing was performed on PBMCs from blood, taken on the day of vaccination. The TCR originated in a man aged 50 to 60 who received an inactivated influenza vaccine. The rearrangement uses TRBV7-2 and TRBJ2-1; TRBD2 agrees at 8 bases. CDR3 in DNA: TGTGCCAGCAGGCCAGCGGGAGACTCCTACAATGAGCAGTTCTTC. Its translation is CASRPAGDSYNEQFF.